The clone carrying this T cell receptor beta chain was detected only a few times. TCRdb processed the RT-PCR reads anew with MiXCR; each CDR3 protein has one entry. Of about 680,000 distinct CDR3 sequences in the sample, approximately 15% are singletons; the top ten hold 3% to 4.5%. The sample consisted of memory CD4+ T cells from blood. The origin of this receptor is a female donor in good health, serving as a healthy control.

CDR3 protein: CASSQVTENTGELFF. For the CDR3, the DNA is TGTGCCAGCAGCCAAGTCACAGAAAACACCGGGGAGCTGTTTTTT. This rearrangement joins TRBV4-2 to TRBJ2-2; no reliable D call. V lost 1 base to trimming and J lost 2 bases, with 8 bases between them. Germline assignment: CDR1 LGHNA and CDR2 YNFKEQ. The CDR3 contains 15 residues.